Listed below are T cell receptor beta chains from one sample, sequenced in a study of T cell changes during pregnancy in multiple sclerosis. Only in-frame clones appear in the TCRdb table, and some are missing; sequencing was by immunoSEQ multiplex PCR. The sample lists some 16,000 clones, 65% to 90% seen once, with about a sixth in the top ten. Sample: CD8+ T cells from peripheral blood mononuclear cells, taken after pregnancy. These receptors were collected from a female donor in good health, enrolled as a control in a pregnancy study. The CDR3 runs from the conserved cysteine through the conserved F or W. A D gene is named only where the DNA matches it firmly.

- TRBV9 CASSVGGGGVTSTDTQYF
TRBD2 TRBV10-2 CASRETSGKTQYF
TRBD2 TRBV7-3 CASSLQAGGIYEQYF
- TRBV11-2 CASSFQGGEQFF
TRBD1 TRBV4-1 CASSQMGQANTGELFF
- TRBV7-3 CASSPSRSYEQYF
- TRBV19 CASSTGIDEQFF
- TRBV27 CASSWAVNTGELFF
- TRBV7-2 CASSLDWSGANTGELFF
TRBD1 TRBV6-1 CASSEGTGGVIMNTEAFF
- TRBV14 CASSPRVRKYTEAFF
- TRBV4-2 CASSQASSVTASYEQYF
- TRBV13 CASSSDYYEQYF
- TRBV5-6 CASSLGRALHQPQHF
- TRBV6-1 CASSEVAGSNQPQHF
- TRBV9 CASSVGGRGNEKLFF
- TRBV4-3 CASSQDTTGGAYTEAFF
- TRBV6-5 CASSYSNQDTGELFF
- TRBV28 CASSLGTRRGNTIYF
TRBD2 TRBV27 CASSLSRGLARYF
- TRBV30 CAWMGRTTSTDTQYF
- TRBV7-9 CASSWRGSYEQYF
TRBD2 TRBV7-9 CASSLGLAGYFEQYF
TRBD2 TRBV6-1 CASNEGGTVYEQYF
- TRBV21-1 CASSSGRDYLFEWQFF
- TRBV9 CASSPENRVGYTF
- TRBV27 CASSRTGPYEQYF
TRBD2 TRBV6-4 CASSELAGGDEQFF